These 24 T cell receptor beta chains came from one sample sequenced in a study of naive and memory T cell subsets. Both TRBC1 and TRBC2 were covered by a beta constant-region primer of two equimolar oligonucleotides. Each CDR3 protein is one row after TCRdb ran MiXCR on the UMI-ligation and nested PCR reads. This table has roughly 98,000 distinct CDR3 sequences, about 7% appearing once. The sequencing sample was made of central memory CD4+ T cells from blood. The receptors stem from a human donor in good health.

The V call is TRBV5-1, the J call TRBJ1-1; D is perhaps TRBD1 (5 bases). V gave up 3 bases and J gave up 1 base, with 10 bases separating them. Germline V gene lookup returns CDR1 SGHRS and CDR2 YFSETQ. This CDR3 contains 14 residues. The CDR3 DNA is TGCGCCAGCAGCTACGACAGACAGAACACTGAAGCTTTCTTT. Its translation is CASSYDRQNTEAFF. The variable domain in full, completed from reference TRBV5-1 and TRBJ1-1, reads KAGVTQTPRYLIKTRGQQVTLSCSPISGHRSVSWYQQTPGQGLQFLFEYFSETQRNKGNFPGRFSGRQFSNSRSEMNVSTLELGDSALYLCASSYDRQNTEAFFGQGTRLTVV.

The table lists this clonotype with many counts. The J gene is TRBJ1-4, the V gene TRBV7-9; D is undetermined. CDR1 is SEHNR, CDR2 FQNEAQ, per germline (reference sequence). This CDR3 is built from 12 residues. V lost 4 bases, J lost 8 bases, and 8 bases lay in between. The CDR3 sequence: CASSSVKEKLFF. The CDR3 bases are TGTGCCAGCAGCTCCGTTAAGGAAAAACTGTTTTTT.

This clonotype occurred many times. The J gene is TRBJ1-2, the V gene TRBV29-1, with D tentatively TRBD1 (6 bases). The CDR3 loop spans 13 amino acids. Germline V CDR1 and CDR2: SQVTM, ANQGSEA. Trimming left V 4 bases short and J 4 bases short, with 13 bases between. The CDR3 spells CSVGGPTAYGYTF. CDR3 bases: TGCAGCGTTGGGGGGCCAACCGCCTATGGCTACACCTTC.

The sample holds many counts of this clonotype. The rearrangement links TRBV18 to TRBJ2-3, with D uncertain. Trimming took 3 bases from V and 5 from J, leaving 9 bases between them. Germline CDR1 reads KGHSH; CDR2 reads LQKENI. This CDR3 region has 13 residues. Here the CDR3 reads CASSPSGQDTQYF. The CDR3 bases are TGTGCCAGCTCACCGTCGGGCCAAGATACGCAGTATTTT.

This clonotype has a handful of counts. The chain combines TRBV7-2 with TRBJ1-2; 9 nucleotides agree with TRBD1. The CDR3 is 13 amino acids. CDR1 is SGHTA, CDR2 FQGNSA, per germline. Germline trimming cut 6 bases from V and 6 bases from J; bases unmatched to any gene: 5. As DNA, the CDR3 is TGTGCCAGCAGGGGGGGACAGGGCCATGGCTACACCTTC. This encodes CASRGGQGHGYTF.

This clonotype has just a few counts. This chain links TRBV12-3 or TRBV12-4 with TRBJ2-1; D might be TRBD1 or TRBD2, each matching 6 bases. The germline V and J ends were trimmed by 3 bases and 2 bases, with 11 bases remaining between them. There are 15 residues in the CDR3. CDR3 bases: TGTGCCAGCAGTTTGAATGGGGGGCCCTACAATGAGCAGTTCTTC. It encodes CASSLNGGPYNEQFF.

At least ten counts were recorded for this clonotype. In nucleotides, the CDR3 is TGTGCCAGCAGCCGTGGACAGGCTGCGGATACGCAGTATTTT. Its protein product is CASSRGQAADTQYF. The chain links TRBV7-2 to TRBJ2-3, with TRBD1 matching over 7 bases. Germline values: CDR1 SGHTA, CDR2 FQGNSA. There are 14 residues in the CDR3. With 5 bases clipped from V and 6 bases from J, the junction kept 8 bases outside the gene matches.

The sample holds a few counts of this clonotype. This sequence joins TRBV6-1 and TRBJ1-1, with D possibly TRBD1 on 6 matching bases. The CDR3 spans 15 residues. The germline V gene encodes CDR1 MNHNS and CDR2 SASEGT. Trimming took 4 bases from V and 3 from J, leaving 15 bases between them. CDR3 region: CASSGSGVLDTEAFF. The CDR3 DNA reads TGTGCCAGCAGTGGCTCAGGGGTATTGGACACTGAAGCTTTCTTT.

This clonotype showed up many times. V is TRBV23-1 and J is TRBJ1-5; D is uncertain. TRBV23-1 is an ORF, and what it does is uncertain. CDR3 length equals 12 residues. V was pared by 0 bases and J by 7 bases, with 4 bases between. In DNA, the CDR3 is TGCGCCAGCAGTCAATCTAGCCAGCCCCAGCATTTT. Its translation is CASSQSSQPQHF.

The chain is built from TRBV11-2 and TRBJ2-1, with D unresolved. The germline gives CDR1 SGHAT, CDR2 FQNNGV. V lost 5 bases, J lost 0 bases, and 14 bases lay in between. CDR3 length: 16 residues. This chain's CDR3 is CASSLRPQSSYNEQFF. In DNA form, the CDR3 reads TGTGCCAGCAGCCTTAGACCCCAGAGCTCCTACAATGAGCAGTTCTTC.

The genes are TRBV28 and TRBJ1-2; D is ambiguous. Germline V gene sequence: CDR1 MDHEN, CDR2 SYDVKM. The CDR3 is 13 residues long. V lost 1 base to trimming and J lost 4 bases, with 7 bases between them. The CDR3 sequence: CASSLLAAYGYTF. In nucleotides, the CDR3 is TGTGCCAGCAGTTTATTGGCGGCCTATGGCTACACCTTC.

This clonotype appeared many times. V gene TRBV18 combines with J gene TRBJ1-2; D is unresolved. CDR3 size: 13 residues. V dropped 3 bases and J dropped 5 bases, with 10 bases sitting between them. Germline V gene sequence: CDR1 KGHSH, CDR2 LQKENI. CDR3 in DNA: TGTGCCAGCTCACCTTTCTCTGAGTATGGCTACACCTTC. Protein product: CASSPFSEYGYTF.

Many counts were recorded for this clonotype. The chain combines TRBV28 with TRBJ1-1; D uncertain. There are 12 residues in the CDR3. V was clipped by 9 bases and J by 5 bases, with 13 bases between them. CDR1 and CDR2 from the germline V gene are MDHEN and SYDVKM. In DNA, the CDR3 is TGTGCCAGTAGGCTTGGGGTTACTGAAGCTTTCTTT. Protein sequence: CASRLGVTEAFF.

Ten or more counts support this clonotype. This chain uses TRBV29-1 with TRBJ1-1; D call uncertain. With 4 bases removed from V and 7 bases from J, the gap between germline ends came to 19 bases. Germline V lookup: CDR1 SQVTM, CDR2 ANQGSEA. The CDR3 is 14 residues long. CDR3 sequence (DNA): TGCAGCGTTGTCAGTCGCATCCAGGCGGGTGAAGCTTTCTTT. Encoded protein: CSVVSRIQAGEAFF.

The table lists this clonotype with many counts. CDR3 nucleotide sequence: TGTGCCAGCAGTTTTCCGGGACAGCTGAACACCGGGGAGCTGTTTTTT. It codes for CASSFPGQLNTGELFF. V gene TRBV12-3 or TRBV12-4 combines with J gene TRBJ2-2, with 7 bases identical to TRBD1. CDR3 length: 16 amino acids. J was trimmed by 1 base and V by 3 bases; bases with no gene match: 5.

This clonotype was observed a handful of times. The V gene is TRBV9, the J gene TRBJ2-1; D is uncertain. This CDR3 has 14 residues. Germline V gene sequence: CDR1 SGDLS, CDR2 YYNGEE. The V and J ends lost 4 bases and 2 bases respectively, with 10 bases between them. DNA for the CDR3: TGTGCCAGCAGCCCCGAGTTGACCTACAATGAGCAGTTCTTC. This sequence encodes CASSPELTYNEQFF.

With respect to this clonotype: One junction end does not reproduce the germline sequence, and a read error may be involved. The chain is built from TRBV7-8 and TRBJ2-2; the D gene could be TRBD1 or TRBD2 (5 bases each). The CDR3 covers 12 residues. Germline V gene sequence: CDR1 SGHVS, CDR2 FQNEAQ. The CDR3 nucleotides are TGTGCCAGCAGCAGAAACACCAGGGAGCTGTTCTTT. Protein: CASSRNTRELFF.

Ten or more counts support this clonotype. The J gene is TRBJ1-3, the V gene TRBV7-8, with D uncertain. Trimming took 0 bases from V and 3 from J, leaving 12 bases between them. Per the germline V gene, CDR1 is SGHVS and CDR2 is FQNEAQ. The length of the CDR3 is 16 residues. Here the CDR3 reads CASSLARSVGGNTIYF. CDR3 in DNA: TGTGCCAGCAGCTTAGCGCGGTCGGTTGGTGGAAACACCATATATTTT.

This clonotype was picked up a small number of times. V gene TRBV6-5 combines with J gene TRBJ2-1; perhaps TRBD2 as D (6 bases). V lost 0 bases and J 6 bases, leaving 15 bases between the germline ends. This CDR3 has 16 amino acids. Germline CDR1 MNHEY, CDR2 SVGAGI. CDR3 bases: TGTGCCAGCAGTTACTCGAAGGTGCGGGATCGCAATGAGCAGTTCTTC. Protein product: CASSYSKVRDRNEQFF.

This clonotype was observed a few times. CDR3 DNA sequence: TGCGCCAGCAGCCAAGATCAGGGGGTCTATGGCTACACCTTC. Encoded protein: CASSQDQGVYGYTF. The rearrangement uses TRBV4-1 and TRBJ1-2; 7 nucleotides agree with TRBD1. CDR1 is MGHRA and CDR2 is YSYEKL in the germline V gene. The CDR3 contains 14 residues. V was pared by 0 bases and J by 4 bases, with 2 bases of the junction left unmatched.

A few counts support this clonotype. The rearrangement joins TRBV14 to TRBJ2-1; TRBD2 agrees at 7 bases. Losses at the gene ends were 3 bases for V and 7 bases for J; bases not matched to a gene: 15. The CDR3 totals 17 residues. From germline, CDR1 is SGHDN and CDR2 FVKESK. CDR3 bases: TGTGCCAGCAGCCACCAGACTAGCTGGGGTGTGGGGAATGAGCAGTTCTTC. As protein: CASSHQTSWGVGNEQFF.

Comment on this clonotype: A much larger clone lies one base from this, so it may be a read error. This chain connects TRBV20-1 to TRBJ1-2; the D gene is possibly TRBD1 (6 bases). The CDR3 runs 15 residues. Germline V gene lookup returns CDR1 DFQATT and CDR2 SNEGSKA (reference sequence). V lost 3 bases to trimming and J lost 4 bases, with 18 bases between them. CDR3: CSARDFMGALYGYTF. DNA of the CDR3: TGCAGTGCTAGGGATTTTATGGGGGCGCTCTATGGCTACACCTTC.

This clonotype was detected ten times or more. The V and J genes are TRBV7-9 and TRBJ2-1; 14 bases line up with TRBD2. This CDR3 is 15 amino acids long. The germline V gene has CDR1 SEHNR and CDR2 FQNEAQ (reference sequence). Trimming took 6 bases from V and 8 from J; bases not matched to a gene: 6. DNA for the CDR3: TGTGCCAGCAGTCTAGGGACTAGCGGGAGCGATGAGCAGTTCTTC. Its translation: CASSLGTSGSDEQFF. The full variable domain, in which reference TRBV7-9 and TRBJ2-1 provide the parts outside the CDR3, is DTGVSQNPRHKITKRGQNVTFRCDPISEHNRLYWYRQTLGQGPEFLTYFQNEAQLEKSRLLSDRFSAERPKGSFSTLEIQRTEQGDSAMYLCASSLGTSGSDEQFFGPGTRLTVL.

This clonotype was counted ten times or more. The chain joins TRBV28 to TRBJ1-3, with 9 bases aligning to TRBD1. The CDR3 is 16 residues long. Germline loops: CDR1 MDHEN, CDR2 SYDVKM. The V gene end was trimmed by 6 bases and the J gene end by 4 bases; junction bases not matched to a gene: 10. The CDR3 is CASRGGTGLIGNTIYF. The CDR3 nucleotides read TGTGCCAGCAGGGGAGGGACAGGGCTGATAGGAAACACCATATATTTT.